This paragraph reports one TCR beta chain. Its specific antigen is unknown. No base quality information exists; no much larger clone differs at one position. The same CDR3 is also encoded by other DNA sequences in this sample. The germline V end is reduced by 3 bases and the J end by 6 bases; junction bases left unmatched: 5. CDR1 and CDR2, looked up from the germline V gene, are MGHRA and YSYEKL. The CDR3 sequence holds 13 residues, the cysteine and phenylalanine included. Solely the CDR3 DNA is kept, with 39 bases framed from the first base. These data are taken from a study of shared clonotypes between healthy human individuals (TCRdb year 2020). About the full investigation: The cohort included a few men and a couple of women between 18 and 49 years of age. To increase sequencing depth and limit assay-specific biases, TCR repertoire library preparation and sequencing were carried out by different laboratories using diverse techniques. For each donor, CD4 naive and CD4 memory were each given three plates, CD8 naive was given two plates, and CD8 memory was given one plate. Between about 0.8 and 9 billion PBMCs per donor were obtained by leukapheresis. To estimate repertoire size and how much clonotype sharing occurs between individuals, the study deeply sequenced the blood TCR repertoires of a handful of healthy adults. Broad study findings and their caveats: Across a handful of donors, around 5% of naive CD4, roughly 3.8% of naive CD8, under 2.5% of memory CD4, and about 0.4% of memory CD8 clonotypes were shared. Sampling was restricted to blood, and TCR repertoires in tissues likely differ from the TCR repertoires found in blood. Naive subsets generally had larger estimated clonotype richness than memory subsets. Pairwise subsampling indicated that sequencing depth was expected to affect the degree of clonotype sharing among donors. Compared with non-shared clonotypes, the clonotypes found in all four sorted-subset donors had higher generation probabilities. Because the study included only a small number of donors, the genetic and exposure-history diversity represented was limited. Rarefaction of sorted-subset datasets indicated incomplete sequencing despite the large sequencing depth.

Using the deep immunoSEQ assay, TCR CDR3 regions were amplified from genomic DNA by multiplex PCR. Genomic DNA extracted from each cell subset was distributed evenly over all wells of several immunoSEQ 96-well plates, and each plate served as one replicate. For sorted subsets, 150 to 250 ng genomic DNA, equal to some 28,000 T cell genomes, was loaded into each replicate PCR. Purified libraries were quantified with a Qubit 3.0 fluorometer, sized on a Bioanalyzer 2100, and re-quantified with the KAPA Library Quantification kit. Every immunoSEQ 96-well plate was sequenced on a separate single-read 150-cycle Illumina NextSeq 550 flow cell. The study's processing was this. The immunoSEQ output contained only junctional sequences without quality scores, so filtering could not match that applied to full-length reads. To assign V/J genes and CDR3, sequences were annotated using PyIR, a Python wrapper for IgBLAST v1.9, with IMGT germline references. Reads were filtered out if the reads had weak V/J assignments (E-value above 1e-6), no CDR3, stop codons, out-of-frame junctions, or ambiguous translated residues. A V3J clonotype was defined by an identical inferred V gene, J gene, and CDR3 amino acid sequence. Percentage overlap between repertoires was computed as shared unique clonotypes divided by the size of the smaller repertoire. Three approaches were used to assess repertoire richness: RTK rarefaction, the Chao1 estimator, and Recon v2.1 estimates of unobserved clonotypes. For all TCRbeta clonotypes obtained by the gDNA method from several donors, generation probabilities were computed with OLGA. The immuneACCESS repertoire file appears here via TCRdb, limited to in-frame rearrangements. These files lack a portion of the clones; in checked studies, under half of the deficit traces to unresolved V genes, and the cause of the others is not known. V, J and clone size were drawn from that table, and D and trimming were deduced from the DNA. For this sample the table gives 500,000 to 700,000 clones, of which approximately 96% were detected only once. Over 0.09% of the sample rests with the top ten.

CD8 naive samples consisted of CD45RO-negative cells that were positively selected for CCR7, yielding a CD45RA+CCR7+ population without TemRA cells. Donors were healthy HIV-negative adults with no recently reported acute infections or vaccinations. Every donor was a Caucasian adult living in Nashville, Tennessee, USA. Blood was collected by leukapheresis, and PBMCs were isolated by Ficoll-Histopaque density gradient centrifugation and then cryopreserved in liquid nitrogen vapor phase. Analytical flow cytometry was used to check the purity and quantity of every magnetically sorted T cell population. From each sorted fraction, genomic DNA was isolated and quantified by UV absorbance on a Nanodrop 2000c.

The sample taken for sequencing was naive CD8+ T cells sorted from blood. The cell subset or site label for this specimen denotes: CD45RA+CCR7+. This receptor chain uses TRBV4-1 and TRBJ2-7; 7 central nucleotides agree with TRBD2. This sequence was found in a woman in her 30s in good health. The CDR3 amino acid sequence is: CASSHGGGGEQYF. The base sequence is TGCGCCAGCAGCCATGGAGGCGGGGGCGAGCAGTACTTC.